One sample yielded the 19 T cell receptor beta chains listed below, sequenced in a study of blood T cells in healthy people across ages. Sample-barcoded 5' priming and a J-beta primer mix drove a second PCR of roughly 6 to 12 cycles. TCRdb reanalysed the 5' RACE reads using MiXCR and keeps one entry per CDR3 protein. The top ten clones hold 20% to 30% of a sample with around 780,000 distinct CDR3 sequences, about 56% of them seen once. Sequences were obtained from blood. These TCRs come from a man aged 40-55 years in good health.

For the CDR3, the DNA is TGCGCCAGCAGCTTGGACAGCGGGAGGCCCGCGGAGACCCAGTACTTC. It encodes CASSLDSGRPAETQYF. V is TRBV5-1 and J is TRBJ2-5, with TRBD2 identical over 9 bases. CDR3 length: 16 residues. After removal of 0 bases from V and 5 bases from J, the junction contained 8 bases not matched to a gene. CDR1 and CDR2 (germline): SGHRS, YFSETQ.

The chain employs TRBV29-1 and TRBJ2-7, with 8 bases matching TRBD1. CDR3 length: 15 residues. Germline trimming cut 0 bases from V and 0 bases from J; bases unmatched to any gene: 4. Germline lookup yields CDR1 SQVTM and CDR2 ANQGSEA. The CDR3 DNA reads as TGCAGCGTTGAAGAACGGACAGGGTACTCCTACGAGCAGTACTTC. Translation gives CSVEERTGYSYEQYF.

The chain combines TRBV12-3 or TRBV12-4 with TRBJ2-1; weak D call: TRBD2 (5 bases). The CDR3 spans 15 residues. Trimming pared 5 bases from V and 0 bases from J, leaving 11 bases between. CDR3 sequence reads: CASSNSGSSYNEQFF. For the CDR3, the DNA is TGTGCCAGCAGTAACAGCGGAAGCTCCTACAATGAGCAGTTCTTC.

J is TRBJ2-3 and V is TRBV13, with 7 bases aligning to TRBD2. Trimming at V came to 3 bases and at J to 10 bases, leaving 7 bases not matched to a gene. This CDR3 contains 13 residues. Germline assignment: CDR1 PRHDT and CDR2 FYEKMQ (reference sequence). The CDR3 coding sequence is TGTGCCAGCAGCTTGGTTCAGCGGGATGCGCAGTATTTT. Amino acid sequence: CASSLVQRDAQYF.

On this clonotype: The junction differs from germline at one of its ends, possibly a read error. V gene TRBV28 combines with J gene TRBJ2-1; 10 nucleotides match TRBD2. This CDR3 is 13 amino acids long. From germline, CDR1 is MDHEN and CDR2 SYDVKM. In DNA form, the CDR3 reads TGCGTTACCACTAGCGGGGACTACAATGAGCAGTTCTTC. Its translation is CVTTSGDYNEQFF.

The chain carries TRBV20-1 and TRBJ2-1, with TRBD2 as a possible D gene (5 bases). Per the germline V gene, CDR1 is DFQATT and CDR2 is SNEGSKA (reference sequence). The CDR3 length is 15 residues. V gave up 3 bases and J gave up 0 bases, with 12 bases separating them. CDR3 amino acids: CSASAPADSYNEQFF. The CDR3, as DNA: TGCAGTGCTAGTGCCCCAGCGGACTCCTACAATGAGCAGTTCTTC.

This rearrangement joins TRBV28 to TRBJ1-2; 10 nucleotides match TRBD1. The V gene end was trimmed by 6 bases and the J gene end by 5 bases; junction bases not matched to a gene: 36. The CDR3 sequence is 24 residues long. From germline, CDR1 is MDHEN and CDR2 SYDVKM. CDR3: CASSLPTTGTGVSVGGPDSYGYTF. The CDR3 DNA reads TGTGCCAGCAGCCTCCCCACGACCGGGACAGGGGTTTCGGTTGGTGGTCCGGATTCTTATGGCTACACCTTC.

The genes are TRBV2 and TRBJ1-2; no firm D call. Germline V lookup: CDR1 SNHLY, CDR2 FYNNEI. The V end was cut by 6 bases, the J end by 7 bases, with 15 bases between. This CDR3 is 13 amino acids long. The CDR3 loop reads CASRVGSLGGYTF. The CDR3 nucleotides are TGTGCCAGCAGAGTAGGAAGTCTCGGTGGCTACACCTTC.

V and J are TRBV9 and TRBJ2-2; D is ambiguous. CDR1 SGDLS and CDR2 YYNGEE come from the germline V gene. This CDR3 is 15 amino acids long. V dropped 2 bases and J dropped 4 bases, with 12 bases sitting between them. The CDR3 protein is CASSVSGTTTGELFF. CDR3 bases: TGTGCCAGCAGCGTCTCCGGAACCACCACCGGGGAGCTGTTTTTT.

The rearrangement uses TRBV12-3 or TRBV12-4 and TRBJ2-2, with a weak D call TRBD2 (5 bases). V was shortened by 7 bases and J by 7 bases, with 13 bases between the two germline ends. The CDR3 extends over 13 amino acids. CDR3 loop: CASTLTGDGELFF. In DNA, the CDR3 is TGTGCCAGCACCCTTACCGGGGACGGGGAGCTGTTTTTT.

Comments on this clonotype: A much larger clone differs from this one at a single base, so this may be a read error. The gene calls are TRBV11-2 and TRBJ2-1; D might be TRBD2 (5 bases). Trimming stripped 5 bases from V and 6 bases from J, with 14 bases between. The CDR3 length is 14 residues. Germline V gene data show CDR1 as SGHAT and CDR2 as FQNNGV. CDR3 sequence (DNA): TGTGCCAGCAGCCCCCACGAGGGCGGCAATGAGCAGTTCTTC. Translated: CASSPHEGGNEQFF.

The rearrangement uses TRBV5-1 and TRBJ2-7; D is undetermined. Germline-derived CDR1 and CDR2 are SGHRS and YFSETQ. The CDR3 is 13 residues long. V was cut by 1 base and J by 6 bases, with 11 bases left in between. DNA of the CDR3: TGCGCCAGCAGCTTGAGGGCAGGAGCCGAGCAGTACTTC. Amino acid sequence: CASSLRAGAEQYF.

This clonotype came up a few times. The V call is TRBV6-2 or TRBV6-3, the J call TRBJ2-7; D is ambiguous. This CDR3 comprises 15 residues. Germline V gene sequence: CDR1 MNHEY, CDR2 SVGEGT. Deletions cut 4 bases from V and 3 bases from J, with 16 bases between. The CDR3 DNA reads TGTGCCAGCAGTTGGTTTGGGGAATCTAGCTACGAGCAGTACTTC. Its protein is CASSWFGESSYEQYF.

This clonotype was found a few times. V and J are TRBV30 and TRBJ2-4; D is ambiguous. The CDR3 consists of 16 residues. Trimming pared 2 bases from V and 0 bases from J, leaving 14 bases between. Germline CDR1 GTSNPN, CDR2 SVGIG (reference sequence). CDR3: CAWSYGHLGAKNIQYF. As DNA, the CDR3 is TGTGCCTGGAGTTACGGGCATCTCGGAGCCAAAAACATTCAGTACTTC.

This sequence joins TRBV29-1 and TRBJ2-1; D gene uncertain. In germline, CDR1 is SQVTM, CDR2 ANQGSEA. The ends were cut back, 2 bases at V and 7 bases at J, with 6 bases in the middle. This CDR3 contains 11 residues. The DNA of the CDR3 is TGCAGCGTTGAAAAAGTAAATGAGCAGTTCTTC. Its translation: CSVEKVNEQFF.

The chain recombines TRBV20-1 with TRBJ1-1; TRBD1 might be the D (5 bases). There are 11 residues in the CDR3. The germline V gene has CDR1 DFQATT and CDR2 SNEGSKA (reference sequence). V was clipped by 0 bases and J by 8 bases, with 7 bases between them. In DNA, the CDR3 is TGCAGTGCTAGAGACAGGGTCGAAGCTTTCTTT. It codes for CSARDRVEAFF.

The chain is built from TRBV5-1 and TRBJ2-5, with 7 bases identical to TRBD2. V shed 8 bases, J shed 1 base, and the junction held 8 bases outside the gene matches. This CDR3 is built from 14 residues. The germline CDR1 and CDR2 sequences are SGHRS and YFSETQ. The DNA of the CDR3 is TGCGCCAGTCGATCAGGGAGGGGCCAAGAGACCCAGTACTTC. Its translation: CASRSGRGQETQYF.

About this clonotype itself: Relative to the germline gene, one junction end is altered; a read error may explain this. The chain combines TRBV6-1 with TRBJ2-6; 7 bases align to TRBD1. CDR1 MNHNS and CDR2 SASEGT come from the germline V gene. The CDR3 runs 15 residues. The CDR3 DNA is TGTGCCAGTAGTGAACAGGGGTCTGGGGCCAACGTCCTGACTTTC. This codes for CASSEQGSGANVLTF.

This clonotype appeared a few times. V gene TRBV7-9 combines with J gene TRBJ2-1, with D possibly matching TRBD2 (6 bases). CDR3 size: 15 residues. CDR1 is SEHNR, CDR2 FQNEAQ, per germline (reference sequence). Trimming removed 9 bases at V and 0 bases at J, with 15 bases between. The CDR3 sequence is CASRVDGSSYNEQFF. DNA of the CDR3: TGTGCCAGTCGAGTCGACGGGAGCTCCTACAATGAGCAGTTCTTC.